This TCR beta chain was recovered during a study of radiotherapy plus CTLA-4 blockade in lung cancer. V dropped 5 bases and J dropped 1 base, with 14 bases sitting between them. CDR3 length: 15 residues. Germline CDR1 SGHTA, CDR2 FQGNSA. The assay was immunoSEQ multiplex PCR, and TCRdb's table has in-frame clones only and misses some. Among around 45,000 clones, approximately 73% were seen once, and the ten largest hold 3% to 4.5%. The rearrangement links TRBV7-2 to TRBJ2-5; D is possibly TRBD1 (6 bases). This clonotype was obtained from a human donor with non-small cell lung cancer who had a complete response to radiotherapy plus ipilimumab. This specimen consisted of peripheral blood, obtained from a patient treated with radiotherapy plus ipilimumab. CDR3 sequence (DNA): TGTGCCAGCAGCCCAAACACAGGGCCCCAAGAGACCCAGTACTTC. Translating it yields CASSPNTGPQETQYF.